The 7 T cell receptor beta chains reported below all come from one sample, sequenced in a study of control samples from healthy donors and cancer patients (dated by TCRdb to the early 2020s). Library preparation employed the immunoSEQ multiplex PCR assay. TCRdb provides this immuneACCESS table in a form limited to in-frame rearrangements. Some clones are lacking; in checked studies, under half of them reflect an unresolved V gene, and why the rest are absent is not known. Present in this sample are approximately 120,000 clones, around 94% of which were seen just once. The top ten hold about 0.6% of the sample. Sample: PBMCs. The receptors derive from an older man with head and neck cancer.

V and J are TRBV11-2 and TRBJ2-2; 8 positions match TRBD1. Per germline, CDR1 SGHAT and CDR2 FQNNGV. The V segment lost 6 bases and the J segment 4 bases; nucleotides outside the gene matches: 4. The CDR3 runs to 14 residues. The CDR3 DNA follows: TGTGCCAGCAGTTGGGACAGGAGCACCGGGGAGCTGTTTTTT. Encoded protein: CASSWDRSTGELFF.

The chain links TRBV6-5 to TRBJ2-7; 7 positions agree with TRBD1. This CDR3 comprises 14 residues. Trimming removed 4 bases from V and 4 bases from J; junction bases left unmatched: 7. CDR1 is MNHEY and CDR2 is SVGAGI in the germline V gene. The CDR3 reads CASSLKTGWYEQYF. The CDR3 DNA sequence: TGTGCCAGCAGTTTGAAGACAGGGTGGTACGAGCAGTACTTC.

The chain couples TRBV6-5 to TRBJ2-1, with 11 bases matching TRBD2. Per the germline V gene, CDR1 is MNHEY and CDR2 is SVGAGI. V trimming: 6 bases; J trimming: 6 bases; junction bases outside the gene matches: 7. CDR3 length: 15 residues. Here the CDR3 DNA reads TGTGCCAGCAGCATCCTAGCGGGAGGTTTCAATGAGCAGTTCTTC. It translates to CASSILAGGFNEQFF.

This chain uses TRBV6-6 with TRBJ1-2, with D possibly being TRBD1 (5 bases). Germline values: CDR1 MNHNY, CDR2 SVGAGI (reference sequence). The CDR3 covers 15 residues. Trimming took off 0 bases at V and 2 bases at J, with 10 bases between the two ends. The DNA of the CDR3 is TGTGCCAGCAGTTACTCGGGGGTGGGGAACTATGGCTACACCTTC. Its translation: CASSYSGVGNYGYTF.

The CDR3: CASSLARGRDTEAFF. CDR3 DNA sequence: TGTGCCAGCAGCTTAGCCCGGGGTAGGGACACTGAAGCTTTCTTT. This chain uses TRBV11-3 with TRBJ1-1, with no clear D. Trimming pared 1 base from V and 3 bases from J, leaving 12 bases between. Germline CDR1 is SGHNT and CDR2 is YENEEA. The CDR3 covers 15 residues.

The V gene is TRBV5-6, the J gene TRBJ2-2; 7 bases are a match to TRBD1. After removal of 4 bases from V and 4 bases from J, the junction contained 7 bases not matched to a gene. Germline CDR1 and CDR2: SGHDT and YYEEEE. CDR3 length equals 15 residues. In DNA, the CDR3 is TGTGCCAGCAGCCCCGGAAGGGGGCCCACCGGGGAGCTGTTTTTT. It specifies CASSPGRGPTGELFF.

V is TRBV5-4 and J is TRBJ2-5, with TRBD1 identical over 11 bases. The CDR3 sequence is 14 residues long. With 2 bases clipped from V and 5 bases from J, the junction kept 2 bases outside the gene matches. Germline values: CDR1 SGHNT, CDR2 YYREEE (reference sequence). The CDR3 DNA sequence: TGTGCCAGCAGCTTCCGGGACAGGGGGGAGACCCAGTACTTC. Encoded protein: CASSFRDRGETQYF.